Sequencing of this T cell receptor beta chain was carried out in a study of shared clonotypes between healthy human individuals. This clone was seen a few times. The repertoire was sequenced with immunoSEQ multiplex PCR; TCRdb's copy has only in-frame clones and lacks some. The repertoire consists of about 2.1 million clones, with 85% to 95% occurring once and the leading ten covering approximately 1.7%. It was CD45RO-negative cells, positively selected for CCR7, that made up naive CD8 cells, with terminally differentiated effector memory CD45RA+ cells excluded. This receptor was obtained from a man between 18 and 29 years old in good health. Some clones in this sample may be carry-over from other donors' samples. The material sequenced was naive CD8+ T cells from PBMCs.

CDR3 sequence (DNA): TGTGCCAGCGGGGAGGGACAGGGGACTACTGAAGCTTTCTTT. This gives the protein CASGEGQGTTEAFF. The chain joins TRBV2 to TRBJ1-1; 10 bases align to TRBD1. V was pared by 8 bases and J by 5 bases, with 8 bases of the junction left unmatched. Germline values: CDR1 SNHLY, CDR2 FYNNEI. The CDR3 extends over 14 amino acids. The complete variable domain, with remaining parts taken from reference TRBV2 and TRBJ1-1, reads EPEVTQTPSHQVTQMGQEVILRCVPISNHLYFYWYRQILGQKVEFLVSFYNNEISEKSEIFDDQFSVERPDGSNFTLKIRSTKLEDSAMYFCASGEGQGTTEAFFGQGTRLTVV.